Below, 8 T cell receptor beta chains from the same sample are listed, as sequenced in a study of monozygotic twins with inflammatory bowel disease. TCRdb reprocessed the 5' RACE reads, keeping one entry per CDR3 protein, no DNA. Here the sample table reports roughly 300,000 distinct CDR3 sequences. Sequenced input: blood. Source of these receptors: a human donor with ulcerative colitis or Crohn's disease, or a healthy co-twin of an affected twin (not recorded which).

The V and J genes are TRBV28 and TRBJ2-3; the TCRdb call, TRBD2, lacks DNA for checking. The germline V gene has CDR1 MDHEN and CDR2 SYDVKM. The CDR3 loop spans 16 amino acids. CDR3 sequence reads: CASSTNSGRSPDTQYF.

This chain connects TRBV7-2 to TRBJ2-5; TCRdb's assignment of TRBD1 cannot be checked, as there is no DNA. Germline loops: CDR1 SGHTA, CDR2 FQGNSA. The CDR3 totals 16 residues. CDR3 residues: CASSYQAGVGGETQYF.

This chain connects TRBV24-1 to TRBJ1-5; TCRdb's D gene call, TRBD1, goes unchecked for lack of DNA. Germline V gene lookup returns CDR1 KGHDR and CDR2 SFDVKD. CDR3 size: 16 residues. This CDR3 is CATSDRGQGGNQPQHF.

The V call is TRBV5-1, the J call TRBJ2-7; TCRdb reports TRBD1, a call that lacks DNA to check it against. CDR3 length: 14 residues. Germline CDR1 SGHRS, CDR2 YFSETQ. This CDR3 is CASSPGTGTYEQYF.

V usage is TRBV30 and J usage is TRBJ1-2; TCRdb lists TRBD1, though no DNA is available to test this call. Germline V lookup: CDR1 GTSNPN, CDR2 SVGIG (reference sequence). The CDR3 is 13 residues long. CDR3 loop: CAIDSLSNYGYTF.

The chain recombines TRBV19 with TRBJ2-7; TCRdb indicates TRBD2, and absent DNA this call remains unverified. CDR3 length equals 13 residues. The germline gives CDR1 LNHDA, CDR2 SQIVND (reference sequence). The CDR3 spells CASSPTGTRKQYF.

The chain recombines TRBV20-1 with TRBJ2-7. The CDR3 loop spans 15 amino acids. Germline CDR1 and CDR2: DFQATT and SNEGSKA (reference sequence). CDR3 in amino acids: CSAREGSGSSYEQYF.

The chain couples TRBV5-6 to TRBJ2-4; without DNA, the TCRdb call of TRBD2 cannot be checked. CDR1 SGHDT and CDR2 YYEEEE come from the germline V gene. The length of the CDR3 is 13 residues. The CDR3 region is CASSLLSVGSCYF. The full variable domain, rest sourced from reference TRBV5-6 and TRBJ2-4, is DAGVTQSPTHLIKTRGQQVTLRCSPKSGHDTVSWYQQALGQGPQFIFQYYEEEERQRGNFPDRFSGHQFPNYSSELNVNALLLGDSALYLCASSLLSVGSCYFGAGTRLSVL.